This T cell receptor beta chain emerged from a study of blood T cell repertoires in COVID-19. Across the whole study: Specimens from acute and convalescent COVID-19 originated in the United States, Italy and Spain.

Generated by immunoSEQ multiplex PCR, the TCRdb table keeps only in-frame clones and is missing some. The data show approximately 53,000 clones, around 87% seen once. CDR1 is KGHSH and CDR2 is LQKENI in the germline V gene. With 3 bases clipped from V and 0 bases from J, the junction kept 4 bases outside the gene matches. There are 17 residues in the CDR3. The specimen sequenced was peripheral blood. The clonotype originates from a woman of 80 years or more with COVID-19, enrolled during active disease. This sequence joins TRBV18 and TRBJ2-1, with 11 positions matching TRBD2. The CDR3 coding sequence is TGTGCCAGCTCACCGTTAGCGGGGGGGCCCTCCTACAATGAGCAGTTCTTC. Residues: CASSPLAGGPSYNEQFF.